This TCR beta chain was documented in a study of blood T cell repertoires in COVID-19. V shed 4 bases and J shed 0 bases, with 14 bases lying between them. Germline values: CDR1 SGHRS, CDR2 YFSETQ. This CDR3 region has 16 residues. Per the original data handling: For nucleated cells, counts were estimated from reference gene primer amplification. The repertoire was sequenced with immunoSEQ multiplex PCR; TCRdb's copy has only in-frame clones and lacks some. D and trimming were read from the DNA, whereas the V and J calls and clone size are those reported in that table. The sample contains hundreds of thousands of clones, about 88% of which appear only once.

The TCR sequence derives from a woman between 18 and 30 years old who had been exposed to COVID-19. The rearrangement uses TRBV5-1 and TRBJ2-4, with a tentative D call TRBD2 (6 bases). The sample was PBMCs or T cells enriched from blood (not recorded which). The CDR3 coding sequence is TGCGCCAGCAGCCCGCTCGGGGGACTAGCCAAAAACATTCAGTACTTC. Protein sequence: CASSPLGGLAKNIQYF.